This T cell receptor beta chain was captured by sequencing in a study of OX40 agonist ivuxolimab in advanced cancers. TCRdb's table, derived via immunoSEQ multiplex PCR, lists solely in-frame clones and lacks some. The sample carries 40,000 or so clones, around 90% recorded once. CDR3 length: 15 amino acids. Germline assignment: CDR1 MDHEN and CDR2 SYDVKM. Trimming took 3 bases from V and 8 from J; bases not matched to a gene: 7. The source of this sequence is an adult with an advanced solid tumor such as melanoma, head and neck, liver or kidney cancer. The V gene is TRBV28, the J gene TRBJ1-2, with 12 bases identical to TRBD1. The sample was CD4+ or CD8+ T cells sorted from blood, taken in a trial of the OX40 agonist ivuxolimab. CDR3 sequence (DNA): TGTGCCAGCAGTTTCCCGGGACAGGGGGCTCCCGGCTACACCTTC. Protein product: CASSFPGQGAPGYTF.